What follows are 32 T cell receptor beta chains derived from one specimen sequenced in a study of identical twins. TCRdb re-derived calls from the 5' RACE reads in MiXCR, one entry per CDR3 protein. The sample has 420,000 or so distinct CDR3 sequences; 18% are singletons. Sequencing input: naive T cells sorted from blood. These receptors were taken from a man aged 50 to 60 in good health.

CDR3 in DNA: TGCAGCGTTGATTCTGGAGGTCTCGGGCAGTACTTC. This codes for CSVDSGGLGQYF. The chain has TRBV29-1 and TRBJ2-7, with D perhaps matching TRBD2 (5 bases). Looked up from germline, CDR1 is SQVTM and CDR2 is ANQGSEA. The V end was cut by 3 bases, the J end by 9 bases, with 15 bases between. The CDR3 length is 12 residues.

The chain combines TRBV5-6 with TRBJ1-1; 7 positions match TRBD1. CDR1 is SGHDT and CDR2 is YYEEEE in the germline V gene. This CDR3 region has 12 residues. J was trimmed by 6 bases and V by 6 bases; bases with no gene match: 5. The CDR3 region has the DNA TGTGCCAGCAAGACAGGGTTGGCTGAAGCTTTCTTT. Translated: CASKTGLAEAFF. Looking up the rest from reference TRBV5-6 and TRBJ1-1 gives the full variable domain: DAGVTQSPTHLIKTRGQQVTLRCSPKSGHDTVSWYQQALGQGPQFIFQYYEEEERQRGNFPDRFSGHQFPNYSSELNVNALLLGDSALYLCASKTGLAEAFFGQGTRLTVV.

The chain links TRBV6-1 to TRBJ2-3, with TRBD1 matching over 7 bases. V lost 6 bases to trimming and J lost 1 base; unmatched junction nucleotides: 4. Germline CDR1 and CDR2: MNHNS and SASEGT. The CDR3 has 14 amino acids. This chain's CDR3 is CASRGDSGTDTQYF. CDR3 bases: TGTGCCAGCAGAGGGGACAGCGGCACAGATACGCAGTATTTT.

As concerns this clonotype: An end of the junction does not agree with germline; a read error may underlie this. V gene TRBV12-3 or TRBV12-4 combines with J gene TRBJ2-3, with 15 bases identical to TRBD2. The length of the CDR3 is 13 residues. The CDR3 reads CASSRTSGRAADF. CDR3 nucleotides: TGTGCCAGCAGTAGGACTAGCGGGAGGGCCGCGGATTTT.

This clonotype appeared a few times. The CDR3 region is CASSPASGRIDEQFF. CDR3 coding DNA: TGTGCCAGCAGTCCGGCTAGCGGGAGAATCGATGAGCAGTTCTTC. V and J are TRBV12-3 or TRBV12-4 and TRBJ2-1, with 10 bases that match TRBD2. This CDR3 is 15 amino acids long. J was trimmed by 8 bases and V by 5 bases; bases with no gene match: 9.

The table lists this clonotype with a count of one. This chain uses TRBV12-2 with TRBJ2-5; no check of the table's D call, TRBD2, against the DNA was made. TRBV12-2 counts as a pseudogene. This CDR3 has 15 residues. CDR3 protein: CASRLSQRRQETQYF. The DNA for the CDR3 is TGTGCAAGTCGCTTATCCCAGCGGAGGCAAGAGACCCAGTACTTC.

The gene calls are TRBV15 and TRBJ1-2; D remains ambiguous. Germline lookup yields CDR1 LNHNV and CDR2 YYDKDF (reference sequence). The CDR3 is 13 amino acids. V was shortened by 1 base and J by 5 bases, with 8 bases between the two germline ends. CDR3 in DNA: TGTGCCACCAGCAGAGCGGAGGCATATGGCTACACCTTC. Translated: CATSRAEAYGYTF.

The CDR3 reads CASSPVSGRRGSEQFF. For the CDR3, the DNA is TGTGCCAGCAGTCCCGTTAGCGGGAGACGGGGTAGTGAGCAGTTCTTC. The genes are TRBV3-1 and TRBJ2-1; 9 bases fit TRBD2. V lost 6 bases, J lost 9 bases, and 15 bases stayed unmatched. Germline V gives CDR1 LGHDT, CDR2 YNNKEL (reference sequence). The CDR3 has 16 amino acids.

This clonotype occurred many times. The CDR3, as DNA: TGCAGTGCCCGGACACTCCAAGAGACCCAGTACTTC. It specifies CSARTLQETQYF. V is TRBV20-1 and J is TRBJ2-5; perhaps TRBD1 as D (5 bases). Germline loops: CDR1 DFQATT, CDR2 SNEGSKA (reference sequence). The CDR3 spans 12 residues. V lost 6 bases and J lost 1, with 9 bases in between.

The CDR3 DNA is TGCAGTGCTAGAGATATTGCGGGGGGTAGGAATGAGCAGTTCTTC. This translates into CSARDIAGGRNEQFF. This chain joins TRBV20-1 and TRBJ2-1; 8 positions match TRBD2. Trimming at V came to 0 bases and at J to 7 bases, leaving 8 bases not matched to a gene. The CDR3 totals 15 residues. The germline gives CDR1 DFQATT, CDR2 SNEGSKA (reference sequence).

This clonotype was counted at least ten times. This chain connects TRBV6-2 or TRBV6-3 to TRBJ2-7; no firm D call. CDR1 MNHEY and CDR2 SVGEGT come from the germline V gene. The CDR3 has 14 residues. Trimming removed 6 bases at V and 2 bases at J, with 14 bases between. The CDR3: CASRRSQFTYEQYF. CDR3 bases: TGTGCCAGCAGACGCTCACAGTTCACCTACGAGCAGTACTTC.

This sequence joins TRBV12-3 or TRBV12-4 and TRBJ1-5; D not certain. V was clipped by 1 base and J by 5 bases, with 9 bases between them. CDR3 size: 14 residues. The CDR3 is CASSLVGEYQPQHF. The CDR3 DNA reads as TGTGCCAGCAGTTTAGTTGGGGAGTATCAGCCCCAGCATTTT.

The chain has TRBV7-6 and TRBJ2-6, with D possibly matching TRBD2 (5 bases). Trimming cost V 1 base and J 4 bases, with 14 bases left between them. The CDR3 contains 17 residues. Looked up from germline, CDR1 is SGHVS and CDR2 is FNYEAQ. CDR3 loop: CASSLEGGARGANVLTF. The CDR3 bases are TGTGCCAGCAGCTTAGAAGGAGGAGCCAGAGGGGCCAACGTCCTGACTTTC.

This clonotype was recorded a few times. CDR3 protein: CALDHGYTF. DNA of the CDR3: TGTGCCCTTGACCATGGCTACACCTTC. The chain is built from TRBV30 and TRBJ1-2, with D unclear. The ends were cut back, 8 bases at V and 6 bases at J, with 7 bases in the middle. CDR3 length: 9 residues. Germline V CDR1 and CDR2: GTSNPN, SVGIG (reference sequence).

The chain joins TRBV20-1 to TRBJ1-5; no firm D call. The CDR3 is 15 amino acids. Germline values: CDR1 DFQATT, CDR2 SNEGSKA (reference sequence). Trimming took 3 bases from V and 0 from J, leaving 12 bases between them. The chain's CDR3 is CSASAGEYSNQPQHF. CDR3 in DNA: TGCAGTGCTAGTGCAGGCGAATATAGCAATCAGCCCCAGCATTTT.

This clonotype appeared many times. A read error may produce the germline difference seen at one junction end. The rearrangement uses TRBV7-2 and TRBJ1-2; 7 nucleotides agree with TRBD1. Germline V lookup: CDR1 SGHTA, CDR2 FQGNSA. This CDR3 region has 13 residues. In DNA form, the CDR3 reads TGTGCCAGCAGTTTAGACAGGGACTATGGCTACACCTTC. This gives the protein CASSLDRDYGYTF.

This chain joins TRBV5-1 and TRBJ1-2; 7 nucleotides match TRBD1. Trimming cost V 0 bases and J 8 bases; bases outside gene matches: 7. CDR3 length equals 14 residues. Germline CDR1 reads SGHRS; CDR2 reads YFSETQ. The CDR3 DNA is TGCGCCAGCAGCTTGGCACAGGGGTATAGCGGCTACACCTTC. This translates into CASSLAQGYSGYTF.

The V call is TRBV3-1, the J call TRBJ2-5, with D unresolved. This CDR3 comprises 16 residues. Germline loops: CDR1 LGHDT, CDR2 YNNKEL (reference sequence). V lost 2 bases to trimming and J lost 2 bases, with 15 bases between them. CDR3 coding DNA: TGTGCCAGCAGCCAAAGGAAAACCAGACCACAAGAGACCCAGTACTTC. This encodes CASSQRKTRPQETQYF.

At least ten counts were recorded for this clonotype. V gene TRBV10-3 combines with J gene TRBJ2-7, with D perhaps being TRBD1 or TRBD2 (6 bases each). CDR1 is ENHRY, CDR2 SYGVKD, per germline. This CDR3 is 16 amino acids long. Deletions cut 2 bases from V and 2 bases from J, with 16 bases between. This CDR3 is CAISEGGGRWPYEQYF. CDR3 sequence (DNA): TGTGCCATCAGTGAGGGAGGGGGGCGGTGGCCCTACGAGCAGTACTTC.

This clonotype was recorded a few times. The chain joins TRBV29-1 to TRBJ2-3; D possibly uses TRBD1 or TRBD2 (5 bases each). This CDR3 has 17 amino acids. Germline V CDR1 and CDR2: SQVTM, ANQGSEA. With 2 bases removed from V and 0 bases from J, the gap between germline ends came to 18 bases. CDR3 protein: CSVERGSGRESTDTQYF. CDR3 in DNA: TGCAGCGTTGAAAGGGGCAGTGGCAGGGAGAGCACAGATACGCAGTATTTT.

Many counts were recorded for this clonotype. This chain uses TRBV12-3 or TRBV12-4 with TRBJ2-1; 7 bases match TRBD2. CDR3 length: 15 amino acids. Losses at the gene ends were 7 bases for V and 5 bases for J; bases not matched to a gene: 11. As DNA, the CDR3 is TGTGCCAGCAAAATTACGGGGGGTATAGACAATGAGCAGTTCTTC. Translated: CASKITGGIDNEQFF.

The chain joins TRBV5-1 to TRBJ2-7; D unclear. Trimming stripped 1 base from V and 2 bases from J, with 7 bases between. The CDR3 contains 13 residues. Germline values: CDR1 SGHRS, CDR2 YFSETQ. This CDR3 reads CASSLKGTYEQYF. In nucleotides, the CDR3 is TGCGCCAGCAGCTTGAAGGGAACCTACGAGCAGTACTTC.

This clonotype was observed a few times. The gene calls are TRBV18 and TRBJ2-5; D assignment may be TRBD1 or TRBD2 (5 bases each). Germline assignment: CDR1 KGHSH and CDR2 LQKENI. This CDR3 is built from 15 residues. V lost 3 bases, J lost 1 base, and 12 bases lay in between. The CDR3 sequence is CASSPFGTVQETQYF. The CDR3 nucleotides are TGTGCCAGCTCACCTTTCGGGACCGTCCAAGAGACCCAGTACTTC.

The V call is TRBV29-1, the J call TRBJ2-7; 7 bases match TRBD2. This CDR3 has 11 residues. CDR1 and CDR2 from the germline V gene are SQVTM and ANQGSEA. V was clipped by 0 bases and J by 12 bases; unmatched bases: 5. CDR3 loop: CSVEEAGEGYF. CDR3 in DNA: TGCAGCGTTGAAGAGGCTGGGGAGGGGTACTTC.

This clonotype was seen only a few times. This chain uses TRBV12-3 or TRBV12-4 with TRBJ1-1; 9 nucleotides align to TRBD1. The trim removed 5 bases at V and 7 bases at J, leaving 8 bases unmatched. The CDR3 spans 14 residues. CDR3 loop: CASSTGQGRREAFF. CDR3 nucleotides: TGTGCCAGCAGTACGGGACAGGGACGTCGTGAAGCTTTCTTT.

This clonotype has a count of ten or more. The V and J genes are TRBV7-9 and TRBJ2-7, with TRBD2 matching 12 bases. The CDR3 has 15 amino acids. Trimming removed 5 bases from V and 3 bases from J; junction bases left unmatched: 5. The germline gives CDR1 SEHNR, CDR2 FQNEAQ (reference sequence). The CDR3 here is CASSIPGLAGYEQYF. In DNA form, the CDR3 reads TGTGCCAGCAGCATCCCGGGACTAGCGGGCTACGAGCAGTACTTC.

V usage is TRBV4-3 and J usage is TRBJ2-3; 9 bases are shared with TRBD2. This CDR3 region has 16 residues. CDR1 and CDR2 from the germline V gene are LGHNA and YSLEER. The V gene end was trimmed by 1 base and the J gene end by 2 bases; junction bases not matched to a gene: 4. This CDR3 is CASSQGVAGDTDTQYF. The DNA of the CDR3 is TGCGCCAGCAGCCAAGGGGTAGCGGGAGACACAGATACGCAGTATTTT.

This clonotype was detected a few times. At one of its ends the junction is not consistent with the germline gene, which may arise from a read error. The gene calls are TRBV20-1 and TRBJ1-5; D unclear. Germline lookup yields CDR1 DFQATT and CDR2 SNEGSKA (reference sequence). The CDR3 covers 13 residues. The CDR3 spells CSARGWVDQLQHF. The DNA for the CDR3 is TGCAGTGCCCGAGGGTGGGTAGATCAGCTCCAGCATTTT.

In this sample, this clonotype turned up many times. The chain uses TRBV5-1 and TRBJ2-1; TRBD2 matches 13 bases. The CDR3 has 15 residues. Germline CDR1 is SGHRS and CDR2 is YFSETQ. V shed 4 bases, J shed 10 bases, and the junction held 8 bases outside the gene matches. The CDR3 loop reads CASSPPGLAGREQFF. Written as DNA, the CDR3 is TGCGCCAGCAGCCCTCCGGGACTAGCGGGAAGGGAGCAGTTCTTC.

This chain joins TRBV2 and TRBJ2-7, with 8 bases lining up with TRBD1. Per germline, CDR1 SNHLY and CDR2 FYNNEI. J gave up 7 bases and V 7 bases, and 6 bases lay outside the gene matches. The CDR3 length is 12 residues. CDR3 sequence reads: CASTWTGREQYF. The CDR3 DNA follows: TGTGCCAGCACTTGGACAGGGCGGGAGCAGTACTTC.

The chain recombines TRBV9 with TRBJ2-1; TRBD1 matches 9 bases. J lost 6 bases, V lost 0 bases, and 4 bases had no gene match. The germline V gene has CDR1 SGDLS and CDR2 YYNGEE. This CDR3 spans 15 amino acids. CDR3 region: CASSVDSGQGNEQFF. As DNA, the CDR3 is TGTGCCAGCAGCGTAGATTCGGGACAGGGCAATGAGCAGTTCTTC.

This clonotype was seen only a few times. This rearrangement joins TRBV11-2 to TRBJ1-1, with 10 bases matching TRBD1. The CDR3 extends over 14 amino acids. Losses at the gene ends were 5 bases for V and 11 bases for J; bases not matched to a gene: 11. Germline V CDR1 and CDR2: SGHAT, FQNNGV. CDR3: CASSRTGGQRVAFF. CDR3 nucleotides: TGTGCCAGCAGCCGGACAGGGGGGCAAAGAGTGGCTTTCTTT.